This record looks at one TCR beta chain sequence and its context. Its antigen remains unknown. The donors were all Caucasian adults (living in Nashville, Tennessee). These data come from a study of shared clonotypes between healthy human individuals. V lost 0 bases and J lost 0, with 16 bases in between. Germline lookup yields CDR1 SGHKS and CDR2 YYEKEE (reference sequence). CDR3 length equals 18 residues. Study-wide points: Four donors showed sharing of about 4.7% of naive CD4 clonotypes.

Each subset's genomic DNA was split evenly across several immunoSEQ plates. Here immunoSEQ multiplex PCR was the method, and the copy in TCRdb shows in-frame clones only, minus some. The profile covers roughly 2.4 million clones, with approximately 94% appearing a single time and roughly 0.13% taken by the ten largest. Sequences were obtained from naive CD4+ T cells sorted from blood. Subset here: CD45RA+ positively selected. The receptor was isolated from a man aged 18 to 29 in good health. V and J are TRBV5-5 and TRBJ2-4; D is undetermined. This CDR3 is CASSLGPGQTLAKNIQYF. The CDR3 bases are TGTGCCAGCAGCTTGGGTCCCGGTCAAACCTTAGCCAAAAACATTCAGTACTTC.